Following are 2 T cell receptor beta chains from one sample sequenced in a study of post-analysis software for immune sequencing data. Study findings and constraints: In patients, about 5 TRBV segments were more frequent than in controls, with TRBV5-6, TRBV5-1 and TRBV20-1 among them.

No antigen has been assigned to these receptors. Researchers reported that TCR beta cDNA libraries carried unique molecular identifiers. TCRdb called the PCR reads again in MiXCR, with one record for every CDR3 protein. The sample gives roughly 540,000 distinct CDR3 sequences, around 36% of which show up once; 6% is in the top ten. The sequencing sample was made of blood. The receptors derive from a girl between 2 and 17 years old with multiple sclerosis.

V and J are TRBV12-3 or TRBV12-4 and TRBJ2-7, with 7 positions matching TRBD2. CDR3 size: 17 residues. The V and J ends lost 1 base and 2 bases, in that order; junction bases with no gene match: 11. CDR3 DNA sequence: TGTGCCAGCAGTTTAGGCGGGAGCAGATTACCACCCTACGAGCAGTACTTC. Its protein is CASSLGGSRLPPYEQYF.

V is TRBV20-1 and J is TRBJ2-7, with D unclear. This CDR3 contains 14 residues. Trimming removed 0 bases at V and 0 bases at J, with 9 bases between. CDR1 is DFQATT, CDR2 SNEGSKA, per germline (reference sequence). CDR3 DNA: TGCAGTGCTAGAGATCGTCGGCTCTCCTACGAGCAGTACTTC. As protein: CSARDRRLSYEQYF.